This T cell receptor (beta chain) was sequenced during a study of blood T cell repertoires in COVID-19. Study in general: Spain, Italy and the United States supplied samples that represented acute and convalescent COVID-19. The analysed material was cDNA or gDNA that came from T cells, B-cell-depleted T cells, or PBMCs.

In the source study's methods: How many nucleated cells were present was estimated from reference gene primer amplification. Here immunoSEQ multiplex PCR was the method, and the copy in TCRdb shows in-frame clones only, minus some. For V, J and clone size, that table is used; D and trimming come from the DNA. The data hold approximately 270,000 clones, with roughly 80% observed a single time. It was during active infection that Seattle patients were enrolled and then longitudinally followed. Sequencing was carried out using peripheral blood. The clonotype was recovered from a person aged 65 to 85 with COVID-19, enrolled during active disease.

In DNA form, the CDR3 reads TGTGCCTGGAGTGGCGGACAACCCCGACAGTACTTC. Translation gives CAWSGGQPRQYF. The rearrangement links TRBV30 to TRBJ2-7, with D possibly matching TRBD1 (5 bases). Deletions cut 1 base from V and 10 bases from J, with 14 bases between. The CDR3 loop spans 12 amino acids. In germline, CDR1 is GTSNPN, CDR2 SVGIG (reference sequence).